Presented here are 6 T cell receptor beta chains from one specimen sequenced in a study of low-dose radiotherapy and immunotherapy resistance in tumors. The time point denotes: after trial treatment. Regarding treatment: LDRT plus nivolumab, ipilimumab, low-dose cyclophosphamide and aspirin (RACIN trial). Primers used for first-strand cDNA, a TRAV- and TRBV-specific set, covered both alpha and beta chains. TCR amplification involved 20 PCR cycles with a constant-region primer and V-primer adapter. TCRdb fed the reads into MiXCR, producing one record per CDR3 protein. The sample lists under 95,000 distinct CDR3 sequences, 17% occurring once. The starting material was PBMCs, obtained after low-dose radiotherapy plus immunotherapy. The receptors were gathered from a male donor with prostate cancer.

Concerning this clonotype: This could be a read error, since a much larger clone is one nucleotide away. V gene TRBV3-1 combines with J gene TRBJ2-2; tentatively, D is TRBD2 (5 bases). The CDR3 contains 14 residues. From germline, CDR1 is LGHDT and CDR2 YNNKEL (reference sequence). For the CDR3, the DNA is TGTGCCAGCAAAGGCGGTTCGAACACCGGGGAGCCGTTTTTT. Translation gives CASKGGSNTGEPFF.

This clonotype was seen repeatedly, ten times or more. This chain uses TRBV28 with TRBJ1-2, with D possibly being TRBD1 (6 bases). From germline, CDR1 is MDHEN and CDR2 SYDVKM. This CDR3 has 13 residues. Trimming left V 5 bases short and J 2 bases short, with 9 bases between. CDR3 bases: TGTGCCAGCAGTCTTACAGGGAACTATGGCTACACCTTC. Protein sequence: CASSLTGNYGYTF.

The sample holds a few counts of this clonotype. The chain links TRBV19 to TRBJ1-2; D gene ambiguous. CDR1 and CDR2 from the germline V gene are LNHDA and SQIVND (reference sequence). Trimming removed 5 bases from V and 8 bases from J, with 18 bases in between. The CDR3 runs to 14 residues. This chain's CDR3 is CASSETVGSAGYTF. The CDR3 DNA reads as TGTGCCAGTAGTGAGACCGTAGGAAGTGCGGGCTACACCTTC.

Many counts were recorded for this clonotype. The chain has TRBV5-1 and TRBJ2-1; 10 nucleotides agree with TRBD2. Germline trimming cut 2 bases from V and 4 bases from J; bases unmatched to any gene: 6. This CDR3 region has 16 residues. Per the germline V gene, CDR1 is SGHRS and CDR2 is YFSETQ. As DNA, the CDR3 is TGCGCCAGCAGCTTCACTAGCGGGAAGGAATACAATGAGCAGTTCTTC. Its translation: CASSFTSGKEYNEQFF.

This clonotype was seen repeatedly, ten times or more. The chain couples TRBV7-8 to TRBJ2-1; D is unresolved. The CDR3 extends over 12 amino acids. Between the trimmed V and J ends, which lost 4 bases and 8 bases, there was a span of 9 bases. From germline, CDR1 is SGHVS and CDR2 FQNEAQ. The CDR3 bases are TGTGCCAGCAGCTCGCCCTCCCATGAGCAGTTCTTC. As protein: CASSSPSHEQFF. Variable domain in full (rest from reference TRBV7-8 and TRBJ2-1): GAGVSQSPRYKVAKRGQDVALRCDPISGHVSLFWYQQALGQGPEFLTYFQNEAQLDKSGLPSDRFFAERPEGSVSTLKIQRTQQEDSAVYLCASSSPSHEQFFGPGTRLTVL.

As concerns this clonotype: This likely stems from a read error, as it lies one base from a far larger clone. V usage is TRBV28 and J usage is TRBJ2-7; D not resolved. V was trimmed by 8 bases and J by 6 bases, leaving 20 bases between them. Germline V gives CDR1 MDHEN, CDR2 SYDVKM. This CDR3 has 14 residues. This CDR3 is CASLSPQSLFEQYF. For the CDR3, the DNA is TGTGCCAGCCTTTCCCCGCAATCCCTGTTCGAGCAGTACTTC.